The clone carrying this T cell receptor (beta chain) has a count of ten or more. What it recognizes is unknown. V dropped 7 bases and J dropped 6 bases, with 21 bases sitting between them. CDR1 and CDR2 (germline): LNHDA, SQIVND (reference sequence). The CDR3 runs to 15 residues. Unique molecular identifiers were present on the cDNA, and a universal primer site came from template switching. TCRdb independently ran MiXCR on the 5' RACE reads; one entry per CDR3 protein. Of about 460,000 distinct CDR3 sequences in the sample, 11% to 15% were seen once. The data belong to a study of identical twins. Study-level findings and limits: In zero-insertion analyses, partial confounding could arise from invariant MAIT and iNKT cells.

Separately, the same data were catalogued under a study of yellow fever vaccine responses in identical twins. Per that study: Twins reportedly mounted vaccine T cell responses that seemed partly convergent, partly personalized.

The J gene is TRBJ1-2, the V gene TRBV19, with a tentative D call TRBD1 (5 bases). The receptor was derived from a woman between 18 and 29 years old in good health. Material: CD4+ T cells sorted from blood. The CDR3 sequence: CASNRPGGGFDGYTF. The CDR3 DNA reads TGTGCCAGTAACCGACCCGGGGGAGGTTTCGATGGCTACACCTTC.